These 5 T cell receptor beta chains came from one sample sequenced in a study of T cell repertoires in cytomegalovirus infection. TCRdb itself ran the reads through MiXCR, one entry per CDR3 protein. The sample holds over 90,000 distinct CDR3 sequences; 15% to 20% are singletons and the top ten take roughly 8%. Sequenced material: PBMCs. The receptors stem from a human donor in good health (CMV status not recorded). Some clones in this sample may be carry-over from other donors' samples.

This clonotype was seen once. The chain couples TRBV9 to TRBJ2-5; TRBD2 aligns across 9 bases. V shed 4 bases and J 7 bases; nucleotides not matched to a gene: 8. The CDR3 spans 14 residues. The germline V gene encodes CDR1 SGDLS and CDR2 YYNGEE. In nucleotides, the CDR3 is TGTGCCAGCAGCTCGGGACTAGCTCGGCCGACCCAGTACTTC. Translated: CASSSGLARPTQYF. The variable domain in full, with the rest retrieved from reference TRBV9 and TRBJ2-5, is DSGVTQTPKHLITATGQRVTLRCSPRSGDLSVYWYQQSLDQGLQFLIQYYNGEERAKGNILERFSAQQFPDLHSELNLSSLELGDSALYFCASSSGLARPTQYFGPGTRLLVL.

The sample holds many counts of this clonotype. The chain couples TRBV6-2 or TRBV6-3 to TRBJ1-2; D is perhaps TRBD1 (6 bases). Trimming stripped 6 bases from V and 4 bases from J, with 15 bases between. Germline V gene data show CDR1 as MNHEY and CDR2 as SVGEGT. This CDR3 region has 14 residues. The CDR3 DNA follows: TGTGCCAGCAGGTTTATGGACAGACCCTATGGCTACACCTTC. Its protein is CASRFMDRPYGYTF.

This clonotype was seen ten or more times. V usage is TRBV11-2 and J usage is TRBJ2-1; TRBD1 might be the D (6 bases). V was trimmed by 6 bases and J by 0 bases, leaving 12 bases between them. Germline-derived CDR1 and CDR2 are SGHAT and FQNNGV. CDR3 length: 15 residues. The CDR3 DNA sequence: TGTGCCAGCAGACCCGACAGGAGCTCCTACAATGAGCAGTTCTTC. It encodes CASRPDRSSYNEQFF.

The chain employs TRBV30 and TRBJ1-6; D gene ambiguous. The CDR3 extends over 14 amino acids. Germline CDR1 reads GTSNPN; CDR2 reads SVGIG (reference sequence). The V and J ends lost 8 bases and 8 bases respectively, with 19 bases between them. CDR3 nucleotide sequence: TGTGCCACAGCACGGGGAAATGGGGATTCACCCCTCCACTTT. Translating gives CATARGNGDSPLHF. Filled out from reference TRBV30 and TRBJ1-6, the complete variable domain reads SQTIHQWPATLVQPVGSPLSLECTVEGTSNPNLYWYRQAAGRGLQLLFYSVGIGQISSEVPQNLSASRPQDRQFILSSKKLLLSDSGFYLCATARGNGDSPLHFGNGTRLTVT.

This clonotype was recorded only once. This chain connects TRBV18 to TRBJ1-5; D gene ambiguous. This CDR3 spans 16 amino acids. Germline V gives CDR1 KGHSH, CDR2 LQKENI. V was pared by 2 bases and J by 5 bases, with 16 bases between. The CDR3 DNA reads as TGTGCCAGCTCACCAGGGAGGATGGACCGCCATCAGCCCCAGCATTTT. Translated, it gives CASSPGRMDRHQPQHF.